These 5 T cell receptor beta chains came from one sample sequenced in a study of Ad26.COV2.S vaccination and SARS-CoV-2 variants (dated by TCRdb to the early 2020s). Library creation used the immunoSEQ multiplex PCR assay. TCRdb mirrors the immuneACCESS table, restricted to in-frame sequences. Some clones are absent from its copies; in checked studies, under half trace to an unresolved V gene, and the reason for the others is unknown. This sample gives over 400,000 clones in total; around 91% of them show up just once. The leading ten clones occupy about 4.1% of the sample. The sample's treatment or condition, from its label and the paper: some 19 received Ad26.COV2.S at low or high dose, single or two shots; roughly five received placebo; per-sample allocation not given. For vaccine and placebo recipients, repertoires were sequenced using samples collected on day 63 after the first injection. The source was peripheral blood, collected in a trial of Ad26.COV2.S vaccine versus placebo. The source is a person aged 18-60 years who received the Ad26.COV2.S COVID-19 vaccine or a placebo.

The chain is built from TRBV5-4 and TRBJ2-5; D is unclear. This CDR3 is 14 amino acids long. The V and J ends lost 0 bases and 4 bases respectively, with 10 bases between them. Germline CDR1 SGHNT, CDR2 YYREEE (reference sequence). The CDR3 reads CASSLGLKGETQYF. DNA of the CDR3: TGTGCCAGCAGCTTGGGACTGAAGGGAGAGACCCAGTACTTC.

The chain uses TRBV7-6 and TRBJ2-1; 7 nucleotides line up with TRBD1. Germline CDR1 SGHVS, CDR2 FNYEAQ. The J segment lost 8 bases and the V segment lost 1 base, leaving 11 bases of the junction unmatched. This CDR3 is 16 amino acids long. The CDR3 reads CASSLGSGQLIDEQFF. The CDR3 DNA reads TGTGCCAGCAGCTTAGGGTCGGGACAGCTGATCGATGAGCAGTTCTTC.

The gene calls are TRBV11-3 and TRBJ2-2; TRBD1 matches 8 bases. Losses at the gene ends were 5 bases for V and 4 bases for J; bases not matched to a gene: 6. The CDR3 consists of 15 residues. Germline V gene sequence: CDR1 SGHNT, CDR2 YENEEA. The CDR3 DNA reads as TGTGCCAGCAGCCAGATCGGACAGGGCACCGGGGAGCTGTTTTTT. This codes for CASSQIGQGTGELFF.

In nucleotides, the CDR3 is TGTGCCAGCAGTGAAGCGGGGACAGGGACCTACGAGCAGTACTTC. The encoded protein is CASSEAGTGTYEQYF. The chain is built from TRBV6-1 and TRBJ2-7; 9 bases agree with TRBD1. V was clipped by 0 bases and J by 2 bases; unmatched bases: 2. The CDR3 length is 15 residues. Germline V gene sequence: CDR1 MNHNS, CDR2 SASEGT.

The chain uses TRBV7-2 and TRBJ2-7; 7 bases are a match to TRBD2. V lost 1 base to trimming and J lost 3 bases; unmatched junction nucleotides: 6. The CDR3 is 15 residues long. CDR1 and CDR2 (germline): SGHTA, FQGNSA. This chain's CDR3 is CASSLVAGDDYEQYF. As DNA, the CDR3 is TGTGCCAGCAGCTTAGTGGCGGGGGATGACTACGAGCAGTACTTC.